This entry features one TCR beta chain sequence. Its antigen remains unidentified. This table comes from immunoSEQ multiplex PCR, and its TCRdb copy is limited to in-frame clones, with some not included. Of about 94,000 clones in the sample, approximately 81% were seen once. These data belong to a study of Ad26.COV2.S vaccination and SARS-CoV-2 variants. Study-level results: An underestimation of total T cell responses may have resulted from the TCR breadth and depth analyses. Following vaccination, spike-specific CD8+ and CD4+ T cell responses reportedly exhibited substantial breadth. Similar non-spike TCR breadth was observed in recipients of vaccine and of placebo. Vaccine recipients surpassed placebo recipients in spike-specific TCR breadth.

This CDR3 is 16 amino acids long. In germline, CDR1 is KGHDR, CDR2 SFDVKD. Trimming at V came to 5 bases and at J to 7 bases, leaving 10 bases not matched to a gene. The sequence derives from a human donor who had recovered from COVID-19. The chain recombines TRBV24-1 with TRBJ1-4; 9 bases line up with TRBD1. Sample: peripheral blood, taken after recovery from COVID-19. The CDR3 region is CATSGNPGQGSEKLFF. As DNA, the CDR3 is TGTGCCACCAGTGGGAACCCGGGACAGGGCAGTGAAAAACTGTTTTTT.